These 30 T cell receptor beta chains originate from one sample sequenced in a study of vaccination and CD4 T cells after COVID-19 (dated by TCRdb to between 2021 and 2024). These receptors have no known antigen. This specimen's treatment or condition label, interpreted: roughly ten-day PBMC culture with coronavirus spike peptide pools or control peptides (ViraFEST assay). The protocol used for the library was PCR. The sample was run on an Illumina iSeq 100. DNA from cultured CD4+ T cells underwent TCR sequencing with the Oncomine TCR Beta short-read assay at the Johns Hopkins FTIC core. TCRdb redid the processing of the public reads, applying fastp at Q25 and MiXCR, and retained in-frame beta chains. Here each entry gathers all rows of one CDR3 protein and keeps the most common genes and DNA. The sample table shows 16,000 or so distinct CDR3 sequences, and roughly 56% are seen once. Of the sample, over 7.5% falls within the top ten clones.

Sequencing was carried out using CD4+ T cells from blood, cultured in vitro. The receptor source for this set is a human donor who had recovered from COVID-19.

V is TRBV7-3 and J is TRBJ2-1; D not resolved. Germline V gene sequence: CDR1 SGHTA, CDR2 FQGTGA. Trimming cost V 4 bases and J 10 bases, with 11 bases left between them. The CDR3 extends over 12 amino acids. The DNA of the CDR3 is TGTGCCAGCAGCTCCCCGACCCGGGAGCAGTTCTTC. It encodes CASSSPTREQFF.

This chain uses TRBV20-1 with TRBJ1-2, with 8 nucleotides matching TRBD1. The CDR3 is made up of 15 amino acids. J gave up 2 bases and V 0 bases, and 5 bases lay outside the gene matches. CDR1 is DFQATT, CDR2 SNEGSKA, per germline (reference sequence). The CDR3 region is CSAREGGQGNYGYTF. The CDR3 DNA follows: TGCAGTGCTAGAGAGGGAGGACAGGGCAACTATGGCTACACCTTC.

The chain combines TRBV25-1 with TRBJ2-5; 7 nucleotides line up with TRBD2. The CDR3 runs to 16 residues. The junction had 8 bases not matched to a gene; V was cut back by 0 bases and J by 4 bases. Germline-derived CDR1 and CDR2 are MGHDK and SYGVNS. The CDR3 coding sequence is TGTGCCAGCAGTGAATATTTAGGATCGGGAGGAGAGACCCAGTACTTC. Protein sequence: CASSEYLGSGGETQYF.

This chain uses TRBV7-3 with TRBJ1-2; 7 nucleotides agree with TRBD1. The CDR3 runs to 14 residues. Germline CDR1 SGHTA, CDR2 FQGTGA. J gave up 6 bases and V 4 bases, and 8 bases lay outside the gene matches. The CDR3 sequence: CASSSQGGEDGYTF. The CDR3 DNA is TGTGCCAGCAGCTCCCAAGGGGGCGAGGATGGCTACACCTTC. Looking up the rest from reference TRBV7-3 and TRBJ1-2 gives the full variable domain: GAGVSQTPSNKVTEKGKYVELRCDPISGHTALYWYRQSLGQGPEFLIYFQGTGAADDSGLPNDRFFAVRPEGSVSTLKIQRTERGDSAVYLCASSSQGGEDGYTFGSGTRLTVV.

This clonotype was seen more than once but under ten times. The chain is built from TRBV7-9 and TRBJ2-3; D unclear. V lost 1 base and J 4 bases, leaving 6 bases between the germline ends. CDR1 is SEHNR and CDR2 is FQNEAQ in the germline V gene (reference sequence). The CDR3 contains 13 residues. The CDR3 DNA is TGTGCCAGCAGCTTAGTGTACCCAGATACGCAGTATTTT. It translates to CASSLVYPDTQYF.

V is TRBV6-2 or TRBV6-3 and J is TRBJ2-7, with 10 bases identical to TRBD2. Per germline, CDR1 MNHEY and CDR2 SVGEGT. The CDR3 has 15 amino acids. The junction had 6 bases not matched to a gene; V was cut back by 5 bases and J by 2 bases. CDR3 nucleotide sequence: TGTGCCAGCAGTGACCTAGCGGGGGCTACCTACGAGCAGTACTTC. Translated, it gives CASSDLAGATYEQYF.

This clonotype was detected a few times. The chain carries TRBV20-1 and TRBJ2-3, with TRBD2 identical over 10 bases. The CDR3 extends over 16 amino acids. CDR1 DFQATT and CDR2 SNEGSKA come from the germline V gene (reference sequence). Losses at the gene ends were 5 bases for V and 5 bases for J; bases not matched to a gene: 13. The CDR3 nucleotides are TGCAGTGCTGGAGGGGGTAGCGGGAGGACCGAAGATACGCAGTATTTT. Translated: CSAGGGSGRTEDTQYF.

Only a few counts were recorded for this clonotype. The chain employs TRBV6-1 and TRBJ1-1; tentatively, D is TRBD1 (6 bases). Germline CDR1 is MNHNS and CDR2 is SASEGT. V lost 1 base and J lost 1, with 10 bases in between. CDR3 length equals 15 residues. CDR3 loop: CASSEGAGANTEAFF. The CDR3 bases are TGTGCCAGCAGTGAAGGGGCAGGGGCGAACACTGAAGCTTTCTTT.

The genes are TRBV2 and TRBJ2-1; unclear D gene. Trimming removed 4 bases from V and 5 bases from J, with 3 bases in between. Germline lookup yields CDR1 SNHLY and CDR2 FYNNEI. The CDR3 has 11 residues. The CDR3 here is CASSGDNEQFF. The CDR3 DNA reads TGTGCCAGCAGTGGAGACAATGAGCAGTTCTTC. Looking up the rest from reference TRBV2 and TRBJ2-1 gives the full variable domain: EPEVTQTPSHQVTQMGQEVILRCVPISNHLYFYWYRQILGQKVEFLVSFYNNEISEKSEIFDDQFSVERPDGSNFTLKIRSTKLEDSAMYFCASSGDNEQFFGPGTRLTVL.

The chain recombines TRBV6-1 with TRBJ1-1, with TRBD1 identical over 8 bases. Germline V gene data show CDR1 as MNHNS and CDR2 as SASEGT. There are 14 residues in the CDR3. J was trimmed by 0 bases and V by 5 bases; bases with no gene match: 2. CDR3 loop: CASSRDRLNTEAFF. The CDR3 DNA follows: TGTGCCAGCAGTCGGGACAGGCTGAACACTGAAGCTTTCTTT.

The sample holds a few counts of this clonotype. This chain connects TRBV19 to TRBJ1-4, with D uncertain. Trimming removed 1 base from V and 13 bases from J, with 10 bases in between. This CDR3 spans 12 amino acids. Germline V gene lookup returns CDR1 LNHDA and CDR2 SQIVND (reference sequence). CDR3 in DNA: TGTGCCAGTAGTATAGCTCAAGGAGGACTGTTTTTT. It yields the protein CASSIAQGGLFF.

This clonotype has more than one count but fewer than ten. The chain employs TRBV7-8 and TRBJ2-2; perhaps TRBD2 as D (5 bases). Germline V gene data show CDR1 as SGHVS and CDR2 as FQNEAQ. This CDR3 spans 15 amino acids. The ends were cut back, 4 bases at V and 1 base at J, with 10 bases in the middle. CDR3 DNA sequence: TGTGCCAGCAGCTCCCAGGCGGGGAACACCGGGGAGCTGTTTTTT. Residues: CASSSQAGNTGELFF.

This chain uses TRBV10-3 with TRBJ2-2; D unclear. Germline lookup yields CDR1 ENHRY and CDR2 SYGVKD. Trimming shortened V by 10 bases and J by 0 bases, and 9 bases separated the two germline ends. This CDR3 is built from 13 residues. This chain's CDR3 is CATLDPNTGELFF. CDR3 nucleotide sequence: TGTGCCACCCTGGACCCGAACACCGGGGAGCTGTTTTTT.

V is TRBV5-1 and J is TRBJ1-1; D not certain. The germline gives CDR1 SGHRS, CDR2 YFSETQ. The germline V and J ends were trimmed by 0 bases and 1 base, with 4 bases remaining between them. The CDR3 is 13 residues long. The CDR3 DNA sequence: TGCGCCAGCAGCTTGGGGGCGAACACTGAAGCTTTCTTT. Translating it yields CASSLGANTEAFF.

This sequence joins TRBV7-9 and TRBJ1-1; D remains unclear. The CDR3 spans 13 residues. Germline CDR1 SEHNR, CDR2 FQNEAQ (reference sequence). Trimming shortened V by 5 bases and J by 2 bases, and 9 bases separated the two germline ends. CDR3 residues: CASSRYSNTEAFF. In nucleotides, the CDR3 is TGTGCCAGCAGCCGGTACTCAAACACTGAAGCTTTCTTT.

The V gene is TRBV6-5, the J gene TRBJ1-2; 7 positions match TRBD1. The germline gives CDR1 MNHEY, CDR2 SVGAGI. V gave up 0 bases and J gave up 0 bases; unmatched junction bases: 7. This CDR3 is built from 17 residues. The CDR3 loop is CASSYSRSTGANYGYTF. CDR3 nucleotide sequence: TGTGCCAGCAGTTACTCGAGGTCTACAGGGGCTAACTATGGCTACACCTTC.

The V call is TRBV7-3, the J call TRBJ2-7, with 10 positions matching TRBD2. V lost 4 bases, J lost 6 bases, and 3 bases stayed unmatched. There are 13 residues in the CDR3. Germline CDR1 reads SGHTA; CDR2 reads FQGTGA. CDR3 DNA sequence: TGTGCCAGCAGCTCTAGCGGGAGCGGCGAGCAGTACTTC. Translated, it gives CASSSSGSGEQYF.

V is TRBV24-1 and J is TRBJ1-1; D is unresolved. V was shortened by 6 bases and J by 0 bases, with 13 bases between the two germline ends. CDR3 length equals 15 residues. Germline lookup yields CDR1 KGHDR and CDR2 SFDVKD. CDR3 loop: CATSRSGDMNTEAFF. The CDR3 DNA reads TGTGCCACCAGTCGATCGGGTGACATGAACACTGAAGCTTTCTTT.

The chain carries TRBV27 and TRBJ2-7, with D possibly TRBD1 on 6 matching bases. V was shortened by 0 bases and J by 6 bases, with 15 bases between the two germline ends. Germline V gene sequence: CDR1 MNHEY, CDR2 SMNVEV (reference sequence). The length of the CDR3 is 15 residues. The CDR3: CASSLSRGPPIEQYF. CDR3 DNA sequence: TGTGCCAGCAGTTTATCCAGGGGTCCTCCGATCGAGCAGTACTTC.

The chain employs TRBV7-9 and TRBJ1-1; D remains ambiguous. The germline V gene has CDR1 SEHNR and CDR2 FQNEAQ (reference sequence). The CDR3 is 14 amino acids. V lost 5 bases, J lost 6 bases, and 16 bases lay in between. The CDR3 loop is CASSPQMESAEAFF. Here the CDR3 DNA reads TGTGCCAGCAGCCCACAAATGGAGAGTGCTGAAGCTTTCTTT. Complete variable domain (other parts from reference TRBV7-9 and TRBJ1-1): DTGVSQNPRHKITKRGQNVTFRCDPISEHNRLYWYRQTLGQGPEFLTYFQNEAQLEKSRLLSDRFSAERPKGSFSTLEIQRTEQGDSAMYLCASSPQMESAEAFFGQGTRLTVV.

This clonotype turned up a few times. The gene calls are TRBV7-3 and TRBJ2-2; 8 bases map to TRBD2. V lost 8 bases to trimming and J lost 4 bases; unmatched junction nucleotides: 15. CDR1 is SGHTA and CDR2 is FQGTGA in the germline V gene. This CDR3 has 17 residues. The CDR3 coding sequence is TGTGCCAGCTCACGGGGGGGAGATGGGGTCGGCACCGGGGAGCTGTTTTTT. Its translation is CASSRGGDGVGTGELFF.

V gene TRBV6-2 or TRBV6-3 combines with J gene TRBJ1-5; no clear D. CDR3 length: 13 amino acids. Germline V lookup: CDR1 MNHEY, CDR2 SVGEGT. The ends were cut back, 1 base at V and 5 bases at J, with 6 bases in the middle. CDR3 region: CASSYWSDQPQHF. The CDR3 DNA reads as TGTGCCAGCAGTTACTGGAGCGATCAGCCCCAGCATTTT.

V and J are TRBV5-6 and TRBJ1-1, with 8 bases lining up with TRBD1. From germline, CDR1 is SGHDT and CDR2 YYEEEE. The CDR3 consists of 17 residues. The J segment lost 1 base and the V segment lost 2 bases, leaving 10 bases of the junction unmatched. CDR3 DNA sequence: TGTGCCAGCAGCTTATTAACACAGGGACAGGCGAACACTGAAGCTTTCTTT. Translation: CASSLLTQGQANTEAFF. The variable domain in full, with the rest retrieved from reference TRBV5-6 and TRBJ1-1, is DAGVTQSPTHLIKTRGQQVTLRCSPKSGHDTVSWYQQALGQGPQFIFQYYEEEERQRGNFPDRFSGHQFPNYSSELNVNALLLGDSALYLCASSLLTQGQANTEAFFGQGTRLTVV.

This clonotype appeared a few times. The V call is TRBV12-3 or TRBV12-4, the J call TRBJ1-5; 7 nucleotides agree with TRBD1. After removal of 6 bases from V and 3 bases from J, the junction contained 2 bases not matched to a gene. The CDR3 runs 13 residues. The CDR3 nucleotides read TGTGCCAGCAGAGGGACAGTCAATCAGCCCCAGCATTTT. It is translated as CASRGTVNQPQHF.

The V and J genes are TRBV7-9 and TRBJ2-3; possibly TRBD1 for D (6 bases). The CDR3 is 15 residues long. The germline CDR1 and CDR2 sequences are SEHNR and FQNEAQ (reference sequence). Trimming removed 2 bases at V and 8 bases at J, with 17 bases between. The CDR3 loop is CASSLPAGVRGTQYF. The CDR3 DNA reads TGTGCCAGCAGCTTACCCGCAGGGGTGAGAGGTACGCAGTATTTT.

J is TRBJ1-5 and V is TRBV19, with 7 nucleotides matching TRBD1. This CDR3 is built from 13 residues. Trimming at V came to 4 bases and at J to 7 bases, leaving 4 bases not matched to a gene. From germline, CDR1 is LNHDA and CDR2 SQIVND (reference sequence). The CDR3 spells CASSRTGFQPQHF. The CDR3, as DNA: TGTGCCAGTAGTAGGACAGGCTTCCAGCCCCAGCATTTT.

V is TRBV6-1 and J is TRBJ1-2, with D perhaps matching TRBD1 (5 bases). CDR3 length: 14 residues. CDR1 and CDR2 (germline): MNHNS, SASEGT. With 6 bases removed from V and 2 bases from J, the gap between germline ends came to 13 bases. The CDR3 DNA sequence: TGTGCCAGCAGAGGGACGGTTGGGAACTATGGCTACACCTTC. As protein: CASRGTVGNYGYTF.

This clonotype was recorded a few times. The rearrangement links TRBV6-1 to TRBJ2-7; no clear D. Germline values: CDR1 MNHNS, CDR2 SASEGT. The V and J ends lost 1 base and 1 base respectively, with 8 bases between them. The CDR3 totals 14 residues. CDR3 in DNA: TGTGCCAGCAGTGAAGTCTTTCAGTCCTACGAGCAGTACTTC. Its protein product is CASSEVFQSYEQYF.

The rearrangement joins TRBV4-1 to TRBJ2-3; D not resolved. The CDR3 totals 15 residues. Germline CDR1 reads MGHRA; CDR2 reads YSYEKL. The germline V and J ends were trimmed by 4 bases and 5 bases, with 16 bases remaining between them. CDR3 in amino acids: CASSPRILAQDTQYF. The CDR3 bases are TGCGCCAGCAGCCCAAGGATCCTGGCACAAGATACGCAGTATTTT.

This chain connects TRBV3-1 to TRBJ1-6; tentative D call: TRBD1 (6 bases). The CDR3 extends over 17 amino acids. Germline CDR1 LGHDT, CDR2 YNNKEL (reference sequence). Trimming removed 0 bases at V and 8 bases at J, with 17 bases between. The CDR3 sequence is CASSQDWTEKGDSPLHF. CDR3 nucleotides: TGTGCCAGCAGCCAAGATTGGACAGAAAAAGGCGATTCACCCCTCCACTTT.